This entry describes one TCR beta chain. The data were produced by immunoSEQ multiplex PCR, yet TCRdb's version contains in-frame clones alone and is incomplete. The sample carries roughly 2.5 million clones, over 85% recorded once. The data are from a study of shared clonotypes between healthy human individuals. V was clipped by 3 bases and J by 10 bases, with 16 bases between them. The germline V gene has CDR1 SNHLY and CDR2 FYNNEI. This CDR3 comprises 14 residues. This receptor was taken from a man aged 18 to 30 in good health. What was sequenced was naive CD4+ T cells sorted from blood. Subset reported: CD45RA+ positively selected. The V and J genes are TRBV2 and TRBJ2-1; D remains ambiguous. The CDR3 region is CASSEDLALREQFF. CDR3 coding DNA: TGTGCCAGCAGTGAGGATCTGGCCTTGAGGGAGCAGTTCTTC.